The subject of this entry is one TCR beta chain. Its antigen remains unidentified. Per-nucleotide qualities are absent, and no much larger clonotype sits a single base away. The data were taken from a study of blood T cell repertoires in COVID-19 (dated by TCRdb to about 2020). Some background on the complete study: The collaborator samples originated in the United States, Italy and Spain and spanned the acute and convalescent phases of COVID-19. The material from the prospective study consisted of cDNA or gDNA derived from T cells, B-cell-depleted T cells, or PBMCs. Subjects who had been exposed to COVID-19, were actively infected with it, or had recovered from it provided the deeply sampled blood TCRbeta repertoires that made up the dataset. A freely available public database, intended as a resource for researchers studying the immune response to SARS-CoV-2, is where the repertoires were released. Samples were obtained from the ongoing ImmuneRACE study (first 160 participants) and from 1,254 subjects provided by 6 global collaborators. The sample metadata nearly always contained a de-identified subject ID, COVID-19 status, age in years and sex. Where HLA class I and class II types were available, the types were taken from metadata supplied by the sample provider, not from assay-based typing. What the work shows at the level of the full study, not this receptor alone: Clinical and demographic metadata were provided uncurated, with the amount varying by source and participant.

The immunoSEQ Assay, a bias-controlled multiplex PCR, was used to amplify TCRbeta CDR3 regions from genomic DNA. The authors' analysis ran thus. The number of nucleated cells in each sample was estimated by amplification of reference gene primers within the assay. Sequence reads were collapsed and filtered to measure the absolute abundance of every unique TCRbeta CDR3 rearrangement. For each sample, productive Simpson clonality was calculated by taking the square root of Simpson's diversity index across productive rearrangements. The source is immuneACCESS, and TCRdb retained only in-frame sequences with V and J called. Part of the clones is not carried over; for the studies checked, unresolved V genes explain less than half of this, and the remainder is unexplained. The D gene and trimming were derived from the DNA, and the V and J assignments and clone size from that table. Present in this sample are some 300,000 clones, 70% to 90% of which were seen just once. The ten largest clones capture around 13% of the sample.

One collaborating source in Seattle enrolled patients during active infection and followed them longitudinally through the course of disease. The collaborating institutions used their own protocols to collect whole blood in K2EDTA tubes. Collaborator samples were shipped for TCRbeta analysis as frozen whole blood, isolated PBMCs, or DNA extracted from either sample type. CDR1 and CDR2 were assigned from the germline V gene (reference sequence) as MNHEY and SMNVEV. V is clipped by 3 bases and J by 4 bases, and the sequence between their germline boundaries is 7 bases long. Including the terminal cysteine and phenylalanine, the CDR3 comprises 13 residues. The retained sequence is limited to the CDR3, 39 bases, with the frame set at the first base.

Sequences were obtained from peripheral blood. The TCR sequence derives from a woman in her seventies with COVID-19, enrolled during active disease. In this chain, TRBV27 is recombined with TRBJ1-5; the D gene assignment is ambiguous. This receptor has the CDR3 CASSFTNNQPQHF. The DNA reads TGTGCCAGCAGTTTTACAAATAATCAGCCCCAGCATTTT.